Shown below are 17 T cell receptor beta chains from a single sample sequenced in a study of radiotherapy plus CTLA-4 blockade in lung cancer. The table came from immunoSEQ multiplex PCR; TCRdb's copy has only in-frame clones and leaves some out. Among about 51,000 clones listed, 77% were seen once. Source: peripheral blood, taken from a patient treated with radiotherapy plus ipilimumab. Receptors were obtained from a human donor with non-small cell lung cancer whose response to radiotherapy plus ipilimumab could not be evaluated.

The genes are TRBV7-2 and TRBJ1-2; 11 nucleotides line up with TRBD1. The CDR3 has 13 residues. Per germline, CDR1 SGHTA and CDR2 FQGNSA. V shed 5 bases and J 6 bases; nucleotides not matched to a gene: 2. In nucleotides, the CDR3 is TGTGCCAGCAGCGGACAGGGGGCGAATGGCTACACCTTC. This translates into CASSGQGANGYTF. Full variable domain (rest looked up from reference TRBV7-2 and TRBJ1-2): GAGVSQSPSNKVTEKGKDVELRCDPISGHTALYWYRQSLGQGLEFLIYFQGNSAPDKSGLPSDRFSAERTGGSVSTLTIQRTQQEDSAVYLCASSGQGANGYTFGSGTRLTVV.

CDR3 residues: CASSEALGGAINIQYF. The CDR3, as DNA: TGTGCCAGCAGTGAAGCGCTTGGCGGGGCGATAAACATTCAGTACTTC. The V and J genes are TRBV2 and TRBJ2-4, with TRBD2 as a possible D gene (6 bases). CDR3 length: 16 residues. Germline CDR1 reads SNHLY; CDR2 reads FYNNEI. V was pared by 0 bases and J by 6 bases, with 15 bases between. The full variable domain, its missing parts supplied by reference TRBV2 and TRBJ2-4, is EPEVTQTPSHQVTQMGQEVILRCVPISNHLYFYWYRQILGQKVEFLVSFYNNEISEKSEIFDDQFSVERPDGSNFTLKIRSTKLEDSAMYFCASSEALGGAINIQYFGAGTRLSVL.

This clone was counted only a few times. This sequence joins TRBV7-2 and TRBJ2-2; weak D call: TRBD1 (6 bases). CDR1 and CDR2 (germline): SGHTA, FQGNSA. Deletions cut 5 bases from V and 0 bases from J, with 10 bases between. CDR3 length: 15 amino acids. The CDR3 here is CASSQQGPNTGELFF. The CDR3 DNA follows: TGTGCCAGCAGCCAACAGGGCCCGAACACCGGGGAGCTGTTTTTT.

The V and J genes are TRBV7-8 and TRBJ1-4; weak D call: TRBD1 (6 bases). From germline, CDR1 is SGHVS and CDR2 FQNEAQ. The V gene lost 5 bases and the J gene lost 8 bases, with 9 bases spanning the gap. The CDR3 has 12 residues. CDR3 residues: CASSLTGEKLFF. The CDR3 nucleotides are TGTGCCAGCAGCCTAACAGGGGAAAAACTGTTTTTT.

The chain is built from TRBV11-3 and TRBJ2-1, with a possible D match to TRBD1 (6 bases). The length of the CDR3 is 14 residues. V lost 5 bases and J 4 bases, leaving 12 bases between the germline ends. Germline lookup yields CDR1 SGHNT and CDR2 YENEEA. The CDR3 DNA sequence: TGTGCCAGCAGCACCTCGGACAGTTACAATGAGCAGTTCTTC. Translated, it gives CASSTSDSYNEQFF. Drawing the rest from reference TRBV11-3 and TRBJ2-1, the complete variable domain is EAGVVQSPRYKIIEKKQPVAFWCNPISGHNTLYWYLQNLGQGPELLIRYENEEAVDDSQLPKDRFSAERLKGVDSTLKIQPAELGDSAVYLCASSTSDSYNEQFFGPGTRLTVL.

V and J are TRBV6-5 and TRBJ2-7; D is possibly TRBD1 (6 bases). CDR1 is MNHEY and CDR2 is SVGAGI in the germline V gene. V was cut by 6 bases and J by 1 base, with 13 bases left in between. This CDR3 is 14 amino acids long. The CDR3 sequence is CASRPRGGSYEQYF. The CDR3 bases are TGTGCCAGCAGGCCCCGAGGGGGTTCCTACGAGCAGTACTTC.

This chain links TRBV7-2 with TRBJ1-1, with no clear D. Trimming cost V 5 bases and J 1 base, with 11 bases left between them. This CDR3 has 14 amino acids. CDR1 and CDR2 (germline): SGHTA, FQGNSA. CDR3 nucleotide sequence: TGTGCCAGCAGCCTTCAGAACACGAACACTGAAGCTTTCTTT. It specifies CASSLQNTNTEAFF.

The rearrangement uses TRBV5-1 and TRBJ2-3, with 9 nucleotides matching TRBD1. Germline V lookup: CDR1 SGHRS, CDR2 YFSETQ. With V trimmed by 4 bases and J by 4 bases, 7 bases remained unmatched. This CDR3 spans 15 amino acids. CDR3 loop: CASSPGTGTPDTQYF. The DNA for the CDR3 is TGCGCCAGCAGCCCTGGGACAGGGACCCCAGATACGCAGTATTTT.

The chain links TRBV29-1 to TRBJ2-5, with 8 positions matching TRBD1. The germline V gene encodes CDR1 SQVTM and CDR2 ANQGSEA. J gave up 4 bases and V 6 bases, and 7 bases lay outside the gene matches. The CDR3 is 13 amino acids. The CDR3 DNA is TGCAGCGTGTACAGGGGGAGGATAGAGACCCAGTACTTC. This translates into CSVYRGRIETQYF.

The rearrangement links TRBV4-1 to TRBJ2-5; 7 bases agree with TRBD2. The CDR3 length is 18 residues. Germline loops: CDR1 MGHRA, CDR2 YSYEKL. The V and J ends lost 1 base and 6 bases, in that order; junction bases with no gene match: 17. Written as DNA, the CDR3 is TGCGCCAGCAGCCAAGTGACGGGGGGAAGAGGGTTGGTTAAGACCCAGTACTTC. This codes for CASSQVTGGRGLVKTQYF.

The V gene is TRBV7-9, the J gene TRBJ2-7; maybe TRBD2 (8 bases). Between the trimmed V and J ends, which lost 11 bases and 4 bases, there was a span of 21 bases. The germline gives CDR1 SEHNR, CDR2 FQNEAQ (reference sequence). The CDR3 is 14 residues long. CDR3 nucleotides: TGTGCCTCCAGGGAGGGGGCTAGCGGGTACGAGCAGTACTTC. This encodes CASREGASGYEQYF.

This clone was recorded a few times. The genes are TRBV5-1 and TRBJ2-3, with TRBD2 matching 9 bases. The CDR3 is 17 residues long. The germline V gene has CDR1 SGHRS and CDR2 YFSETQ. V was clipped by 0 bases and J by 6 bases; unmatched bases: 11. CDR3: CASSLGTSGLLRDTQYF. Written as DNA, the CDR3 is TGCGCCAGCAGCTTGGGTACTAGCGGGCTCCTACGGGATACGCAGTATTTT.

This clone was found a few times. The chain has TRBV2 and TRBJ1-5; D remains ambiguous. Trimming stripped 5 bases from V and 2 bases from J, with 10 bases between. The length of the CDR3 is 14 residues. Germline CDR1 is SNHLY and CDR2 is FYNNEI. The CDR3: CASSPERGNQPQHF. For the CDR3, the DNA is TGTGCCAGCAGTCCCGAGAGGGGCAATCAGCCCCAGCATTTT.

This sequence joins TRBV7-8 and TRBJ1-2; unclear D gene. Germline CDR1 SGHVS, CDR2 FQNEAQ. Trimming removed 1 base from V and 8 bases from J, with 17 bases in between. The CDR3 loop spans 15 amino acids. This CDR3 reads CASSLVLGTVSGYTF. The CDR3 coding sequence is TGTGCCAGCAGCTTAGTGTTGGGCACGGTGAGCGGCTACACCTTC.

The chain combines TRBV25-1 with TRBJ1-6, with a possible D match to TRBD1 (5 bases). V lost 5 bases to trimming and J lost 7 bases, with 12 bases between them. CDR1 is MGHDK and CDR2 is SYGVNS in the germline V gene. The CDR3 sequence is 14 residues long. CDR3: CASSRDYPNSPLHF. CDR3 coding DNA: TGTGCCAGCAGTCGGGACTACCCAAATTCACCCCTCCACTTT. Looking up the rest from reference TRBV25-1 and TRBJ1-6 gives the full variable domain: EADIYQTPRYLVIGTGKKITLECSQTMGHDKMYWYQQDPGMELHLIHYSYGVNSTEKGDLSSESTVSRIRTEHFPLTLESARPSHTSQYLCASSRDYPNSPLHFGNGTRLTVT.

V gene TRBV18 combines with J gene TRBJ1-5, with 7 bases that match TRBD1. Germline CDR1 KGHSH, CDR2 LQKENI. The CDR3 has 15 amino acids. The V and J ends lost 0 bases and 4 bases, in that order; junction bases with no gene match: 3. In DNA, the CDR3 is TGTGCCAGCTCACCACCGGGACAGAAAAATCAGCCCCAGCATTTT. Translated, it gives CASSPPGQKNQPQHF. The full variable domain, completed using reference TRBV18 and TRBJ1-5, is NAGVMQNPRHLVRRRGQEARLRCSPMKGHSHVYWYRQLPEEGLKFMVYLQKENIIDESGMPKERFSAEFPKEGPSILRIQQVVRGDSAAYFCASSPPGQKNQPQHFGDGTRLSIL.

The CDR3 loop is CASSRSKPGTGGEVNYGYTF. For the CDR3, the DNA is TGCGCCAGCAGCCGCTCGAAACCCGGGACAGGGGGCGAAGTGAACTATGGCTACACCTTC. The chain couples TRBV4-3 to TRBJ1-2; TRBD1 aligns across 12 bases. Germline V gene lookup returns CDR1 LGHNA and CDR2 YSLEER. V trimming: 4 bases; J trimming: 2 bases; junction bases outside the gene matches: 17. The CDR3 contains 20 residues.